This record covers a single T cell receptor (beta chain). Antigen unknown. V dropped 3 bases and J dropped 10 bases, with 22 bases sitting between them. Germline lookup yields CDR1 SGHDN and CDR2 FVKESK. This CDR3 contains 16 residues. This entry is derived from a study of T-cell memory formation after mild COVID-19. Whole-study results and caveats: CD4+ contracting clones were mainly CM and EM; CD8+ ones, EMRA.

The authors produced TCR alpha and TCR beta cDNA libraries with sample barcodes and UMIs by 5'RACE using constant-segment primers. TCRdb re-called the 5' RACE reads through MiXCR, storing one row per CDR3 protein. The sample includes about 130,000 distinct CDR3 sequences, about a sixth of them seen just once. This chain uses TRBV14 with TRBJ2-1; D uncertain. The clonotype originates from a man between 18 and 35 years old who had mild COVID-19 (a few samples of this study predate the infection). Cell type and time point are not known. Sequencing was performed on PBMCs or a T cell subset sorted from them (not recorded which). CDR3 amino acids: CASSHSLGLGPLEQFF. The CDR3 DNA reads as TGTGCCAGCAGCCACTCCCTCGGGCTAGGCCCCTTAGAGCAGTTCTTC.